This T cell receptor beta chain is from a study of cytomegalovirus exposure and HLA in healthy donors (dated by TCRdb to 2016 to 2017). At the level of the whole study: An earlier analysis of about 530 of the donors reported over 250 Gb of sequence data and 117 million unique TCR beta sequences obtained from some 170 million T cells. An early release that covered some 640 HLA-typed donors contained 300 to 350 gigabases of sequencing data and tens of millions of unique TCR sequences. The genetic ancestry cluster associated with self-reported Caucasian donors included 81% of the 300 to 450 genotyped donors. The aim of the study was to test whether cataloging public T cell receptors could identify signatures of past pathogen exposure. Using immunosequencing, the study profiled T cell repertoires from about 610 subjects and related those repertoires to cytomegalovirus serostatus. A separate validation cohort of 100 to 150 different subjects was used in addition to the approximately 610-subject first cohort. High-throughput TCR immunosequencing, statistical association of individual TCRs with disease status, and machine learning were combined to predict cytomegalovirus infection status. In a later analysis, previously published TCR beta repertoires from several hundred donors were re-analyzed and high-resolution HLA genotyping was added so that TCR occurrence patterns could be studied. Rather than drawing on any new phenotypic data, the later analysis identified candidate immune exposures from TCR beta sequences and the way those sequences occurred across donors. An earlier analysis of approximately 580 of the donors used high-throughput TCR beta sequencing to judge whether each TCR beta V gene segment behaved as functional or pseudogenic. Donor age, sex, ethnicity and CMV serostatus were collected together with the repertoire data. Genome-wide SNP genotypes for about 60% of the roughly 700 donors were used in a later genetic analysis, which treated that subset as a discovery cohort. All discovery cohort repertoires had been generated using a single sequencing platform. HLA typing covered class I and class II loci at four-digit resolution. Typing coverage differed by locus: A, B, C, DRB1 and DQB1 were typed in about 620-640 donors, DQA1 in approximately 520, DPA1 in 600 to 610, and DPB1 in around 490. About five DR-DQ haplotypes were treated as single units for association and clustering because of strong linkage in the cohort. On average, around 240,000 unique TCR beta nucleotide sequences were sequenced per donor among a few hundred genotyped donors of the cohort, with roughly 20% of those sequences being non-productive. Here is what the overall study found, with its caveats: When HLA alleles, especially DR and DQ, strongly co-occurred, TCR associations were difficult to assign to individual alleles. The presence/absence analyses assumed that sequencing depth was roughly uniform across donors, and that assumption may not be true. A later analysis reported that several top co-occurrence clusters appeared linked to parvovirus B19, influenza, CMV and Epstein-Barr virus. A group of highly shared sequence variants was considered likely to be a technical artifact of the sequencing pipeline. At a false discovery rate of 0.05, a later analysis linked under 20,000 TCR beta sequences to specific HLA alleles. The classifier was reported to diagnose cytomegalovirus status with high specificity and sensitivity in both the original cohort and the validation cohort. Linkage disequilibrium might explain the correlated functional status among segregating V segments, but an unknown experimental factor could not be excluded. A further reported finding was that TCR beta sequences accurately predicted the HLA-A and HLA-B alleles for most subjects in the first cohort. Most TCR sequences were seen in very few donors, while some public TCRs were found in many individuals. CMV serostatus was the only immune exposure information available for the cohort. A few of the identified cytomegalovirus-associated TCR beta chains were confirmed in vitro to be specific for cytomegalovirus antigens. An earlier analysis of approximately 530 of the donors showed that most TCR beta V segments appeared in productive rearrangements either about 90% or about 30% of the time, which broadly matched IMGT annotations. The authors suggested that the approach could potentially be generalized to other disease states and immunological phenotypes. A later analysis found that TCR association rates varied across HLA loci, with DRB1 alleles showing the most associated TCRs and HLA-C alleles the fewest. Most CMV-associated TCR beta chains appeared to be HLA-restricted in a later analysis, and the HLA associations seemed to be driven largely by CMV exposure. Compared with the roughly 600-donor mean, donors in an Asian-associated ancestry cluster had fewer N-insertions in productive TCRs, according to a later genetic analysis. A later genetic analysis associated a missense DCLRE1C variant with V-gene and J-gene trimming of TCR beta chains, and an independent cohort replicated the association. Because counts were too low, some 17 rarely observed V segments, including chromosome 9 orphons, were excluded from the earlier analysis of 587 of the donors. The 87-base-pair reads could not distinguish some IMGT-functional V segments, including TRBV6-2 and TRBV6-3, so those segments were excluded. The study listed over 150 TCR beta chains as associated with cytomegalovirus. Because HLA typing was unavailable for some donors at each locus, only the typed subset was used in association tests. A later analysis found that HLA-associated TCR beta chains were more clonally expanded and had lower generation probabilities than equally common non-associated chains. This cohort had only TCR beta chains sequenced, and the lack of alpha or paired-chain data limited which features could be detected.

In total, roughly 710 healthy bone marrow donors made up the cohort. All cohort members were sampled while nominally healthy, although unrecorded immune exposures were likely present. The donor tested CMV seropositive, placing the donor among the roughly 270 seropositive members of the cohort. A peripheral blood sample was provided by each donor, and peripheral blood mononuclear cells were used for TCR beta sequencing. Genomic DNA was extracted from the blood cell samples with the Qiagen DNeasy Blood Extraction Kit. Measured from the cysteine to the phenylalanine, the CDR3 is 16 residues long. The DNA shown is the 48-base CDR3, in frame from base 1. The germline V gene encodes CDR1 SGHDT and CDR2 YYEEEE. The junction shows trimming of 4 bases on V and 2 bases on J, and the gene matches do not reach 6 bases of it. The library was prepared using the immunoSEQ multiplex PCR assay. A mixture of 60 forward primers for TCR Vbeta segments and 13 reverse primers for TCR Jbeta segments was used in the multiplex PCR. The CDR3 region of rearranged TCR beta genes was amplified from genomic DNA with a multiplex PCR assay. The amplified TCR beta libraries were sequenced on the Illumina HiSeq System as 87-base-pair reads. Under the source paper's analysis protocol: A later analysis tallied 75 million to 85 million unique TCR beta chains across the roughly 610 repertoires, and about 10 million of those chains were shared by two or more donors. Raw reads were error-corrected and collapsed into unique sequences with a nearest-neighbor algorithm that merged closely related sequences to remove PCR and sequencing errors. CDR3 sequences were aligned to IMGT reference sequences to assign V, D and J gene segments. For a sequence to be retained, at least a six-nucleotide match to both a V gene segment and a J gene segment was required. A rearrangement was called productive if the CDR3 had no stop codons and remained in frame with V and J, and every other rearrangement was called non-productive. CDR3 was defined by IMGT convention, running from the second conserved V-encoded cysteine to the conserved J-encoded phenylalanine. The earlier analysis of about 570 of the donors excluded any sequence lacking an unambiguous match to a single V gene segment. An earlier analysis of several hundred of the donors classified V segments as functional when productive rearrangements were above 56.7% and as segregating when the standard deviation between donors was above 5%. A statistical classification framework was built for diagnosing cytomegalovirus status from the catalog of TCR beta chain sequences. V and J gene assignment, in a later analysis, came from comparing TCR nucleotide sequences with IMGT/GENE-DB human TR gene sequences. In a later analysis, CDR3 sequences and most-parsimonious VDJ recombination scenarios were assigned using the TCRdist pipeline. In a later analysis, every TCR beta chain was defined by the combination of its CDR3 amino acid sequence and its V-gene family, and reads without a unique V-gene family were dropped. In a later analysis, some 600 highly shared, low-generation-probability nucleotide sequences were removed to address suspected cross-contamination and a sequencing artifact. In a later analysis, a clonal expansion index for each public chain was calculated from normalized within-repertoire ranks of inferred template counts. A later analysis computed generation probabilities with a VDJ recombination model fitted to out-of-frame rearrangements, and checked the results against IGoR. A later analysis scored TCR-TCR, TCR-HLA and TCR-CMV co-occurrence with hypergeometric tests, applying a repertoire-size bias correction to TCR pairs. To estimate false discovery rates, a later analysis permuted the HLA or CMV assignments 20 times. In a later analysis, co-occurring TCRs were grouped using DBSCAN, and TCRdist sequence similarity was added for clustering within HLA-allele-positive subsets. For co-occurrence clustering, repertoires with fewer than 30,000 or more than 120,000 public chains were excluded, along with four to six repertoires with anomalous nucleotide sharing. The clones in this table, taken by TCRdb from immuneACCESS, are in-frame only. Not every clone is retained; where verified, under half of the shortfall comes from an unresolved V gene, and the cause of the rest is unknown. V, J and clone size were drawn from that table, and D and trimming were deduced from the DNA. Across this sample there are about 160,000 clones, with over 75% seen only once. The ten top clones hold approximately 0.89% of the sample.

On this clone: Its antigen is not yet known. One base away there is no much larger clone; base qualities are not given.

The sample was PBMCs. The chain links TRBV5-6 with TRBJ2-5; 12 central nucleotides agree with TRBD2. The TCR was taken from a woman in her forties or fifties in good health and CMV-seropositive. The CDR3 corresponds to CASSPTSGGPQETQYF. The DNA sequence is as follows: TGTGCCAGCAGCCCGACTAGCGGGGGCCCACAAGAGACCCAGTACTTC. Joined to the reference TRBV5-6 and TRBJ2-5 proteins, this CDR3 gives the full variable domain: DAGVTQSPTHLIKTRGQQVTLRCSPKSGHDTVSWYQQALGQGPQFIFQYYEEEERQRGNFPDRFSGHQFPNYSSELNVNALLLGDSALYLCASSPTSGGPQETQYFGPGTRLLVL.